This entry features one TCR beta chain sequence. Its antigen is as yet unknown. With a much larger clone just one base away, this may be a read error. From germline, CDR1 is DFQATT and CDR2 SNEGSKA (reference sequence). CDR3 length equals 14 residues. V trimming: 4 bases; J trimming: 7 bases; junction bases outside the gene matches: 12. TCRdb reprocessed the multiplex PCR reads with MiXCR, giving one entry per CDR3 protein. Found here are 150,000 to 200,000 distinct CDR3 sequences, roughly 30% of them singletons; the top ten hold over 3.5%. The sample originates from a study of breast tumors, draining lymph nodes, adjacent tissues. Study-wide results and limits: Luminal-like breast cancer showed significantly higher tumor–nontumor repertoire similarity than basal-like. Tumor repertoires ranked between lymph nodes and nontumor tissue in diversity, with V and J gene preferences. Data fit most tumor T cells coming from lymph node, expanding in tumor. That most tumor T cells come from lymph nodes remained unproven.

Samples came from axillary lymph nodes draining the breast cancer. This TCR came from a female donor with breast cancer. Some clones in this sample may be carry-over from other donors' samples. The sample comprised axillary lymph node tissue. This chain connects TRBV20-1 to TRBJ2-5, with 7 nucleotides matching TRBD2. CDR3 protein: CSAIIPGLQATQYF. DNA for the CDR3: TGCAGTGCTATTATACCGGGACTACAGGCGACCCAGTACTTC.